These T cell receptor beta chains were read from a single sample in a study of blood T cell repertoires in COVID-19. TCRdb's copy holds only in-frame clones and misses some; the assay was immunoSEQ multiplex PCR. The sample has about 230,000 clones; approximately 84% are singletons. Sequenced material: peripheral blood. The receptor set was obtained from a man aged 50-60 years with COVID-19, enrolled during active disease. The conserved cysteine and the conserved F or W are not part of the CDR3 here. Fields, in order: clone size, V gene, J gene, CDR3 protein. Some rows have no size entry. The others give once, few or many, or a class for an expanded clone.

clone_size: NA
v_call: TRBV7-9
j_call: TRBJ2-1
cdr3_aa: ASSRPRDEQF

clone_size: NA
v_call: TRBV5-4
j_call: TRBJ1-4
cdr3_aa: ASSGGQGAGSEKLF

clone_size: NA
v_call: TRBV5-1
j_call: TRBJ2-7
cdr3_aa: ASSLGLAGPYEQY

clone_size: NA
v_call: TRBV12-3/TRBV12-4
j_call: TRBJ2-5
cdr3_aa: ASSLDLRDQY

clone_size: NA
v_call: TRBV12-3/TRBV12-4
j_call: TRBJ2-1
cdr3_aa: ASRPALNEQF

clone_size: NA
v_call: TRBV19
j_call: TRBJ1-3
cdr3_aa: ASSPPGGDGNTIY

clone_size: NA
v_call: TRBV5-4
j_call: TRBJ1-6
cdr3_aa: ASSLAQGSNSPLH

clone_size: NA
v_call: TRBV10-3
j_call: TRBJ2-5
cdr3_aa: AINRDSQETQY

clone_size: once
v_call: TRBV5-6
j_call: TRBJ2-7
cdr3_aa: ASSAGQVLFGQY

clone_size: NA
v_call: TRBV7-8
j_call: TRBJ2-7
cdr3_aa: ASSLVTGRHSYEQY

clone_size: NA
v_call: TRBV5-1
j_call: TRBJ2-3
cdr3_aa: ASSLGASGGRPSTDTQY

clone_size: NA
v_call: TRBV12-3/TRBV12-4
j_call: TRBJ1-6
cdr3_aa: ASSLKGGSPLH

clone_size: NA
v_call: TRBV10-3
j_call: TRBJ2-2
cdr3_aa: AITPYHRELETGELF

clone_size: NA
v_call: TRBV5-4
j_call: TRBJ2-5
cdr3_aa: ASSSAYRQETQY

clone_size: once
v_call: TRBV19
j_call: TRBJ2-7
cdr3_aa: ASSAGHTYEQY

clone_size: NA
v_call: TRBV28
j_call: TRBJ1-1
cdr3_aa: ASRTGGQLGTEAF

clone_size: NA
v_call: TRBV9
j_call: TRBJ1-6
cdr3_aa: ASSASDGGNSYNSPLH

clone_size: NA
v_call: TRBV7-6
j_call: TRBJ2-1
cdr3_aa: ASSFGLPGNEQF

clone_size: NA
v_call: TRBV5-1
j_call: TRBJ2-7
cdr3_aa: ASRLAEGYEQY

clone_size: NA
v_call: TRBV7-3
j_call: TRBJ1-4
cdr3_aa: ASSLLHSCRKLF

clone_size: NA
v_call: TRBV2
j_call: TRBJ2-7
cdr3_aa: ASRVQGAVSYEQY

clone_size: NA
v_call: TRBV4-1
j_call: TRBJ2-7
cdr3_aa: ASSQDSQGPSSYEQY

clone_size: NA
v_call: TRBV5-4
j_call: TRBJ2-7
cdr3_aa: ASSRLAGGPGEQY

clone_size: NA
v_call: TRBV5-5
j_call: TRBJ2-1
cdr3_aa: ASSRNTGSSTNEQF

clone_size: NA
v_call: TRBV18
j_call: TRBJ1-3
cdr3_aa: ASSPSGTSISGNTIY

clone_size: NA
v_call: TRBV7-9
j_call: TRBJ1-2
cdr3_aa: ASTSHLRDGYT

clone_size: NA
v_call: TRBV19
j_call: TRBJ2-3
cdr3_aa: ASSMGVGGTDTQY

clone_size: NA
v_call: TRBV11-2
j_call: TRBJ2-1
cdr3_aa: ASSLVNSYDEQF

clone_size: NA
v_call: TRBV10-3
j_call: TRBJ2-7
cdr3_aa: AISDASGRSHEQY

clone_size: NA
v_call: TRBV6-1
j_call: TRBJ1-5
cdr3_aa: ASSESGIGSQPQH

clone_size: NA
v_call: TRBV5-1
j_call: TRBJ2-2
cdr3_aa: ASSPPDTNTGELF

clone_size: NA
v_call: TRBV7-8
j_call: TRBJ2-7
cdr3_aa: ASSLVLGEQY

clone_size: NA
v_call: TRBV6-5
j_call: TRBJ2-3
cdr3_aa: ASRLRGHSTDTQY

clone_size: NA
v_call: TRBV7-8
j_call: TRBJ2-3
cdr3_aa: ASSFLRLVRPDTQY

clone_size: NA
v_call: TRBV28
j_call: TRBJ2-1
cdr3_aa: ASSLRVAGVDEQF

clone_size: NA
v_call: TRBV3-1/TRBV3-2
j_call: TRBJ2-1
cdr3_aa: ASSPSPRLAGGNEQF

clone_size: NA
v_call: TRBV7-9
j_call: TRBJ2-3
cdr3_aa: ASNPGQGVSTDTQY

clone_size: NA
v_call: TRBV7-9
j_call: TRBJ2-1
cdr3_aa: ASSPGEGTEQF

clone_size: NA
v_call: TRBV12-3/TRBV12-4
j_call: TRBJ1-1
cdr3_aa: ASGRQGWEAF

clone_size: NA
v_call: TRBV11-3
j_call: TRBJ2-5
cdr3_aa: ASSLTGSQETQY

clone_size: NA
v_call: TRBV7-2
j_call: TRBJ1-3
cdr3_aa: ASSMGQGALGNTIY

clone_size: NA
v_call: TRBV25-1
j_call: TRBJ2-1
cdr3_aa: ASSGSTSEIYNEQF

clone_size: NA
v_call: TRBV15
j_call: TRBJ2-7
cdr3_aa: ATSSAGTGAFYEQY

clone_size: NA
v_call: TRBV6-6
j_call: TRBJ2-7
cdr3_aa: ASTFAGGYEQY

clone_size: NA
v_call: TRBV14
j_call: TRBJ2-7
cdr3_aa: ASSKHRGQSSYEQY

clone_size: NA
v_call: TRBV19
j_call: TRBJ1-2
cdr3_aa: ASRDRDRNYGYT

clone_size: NA
v_call: TRBV28
j_call: TRBJ2-2
cdr3_aa: ASLRPGTNTGELF

clone_size: NA
v_call: TRBV7-3
j_call: TRBJ2-6
cdr3_aa: ASSSGQARGANVLT

clone_size: NA
v_call: TRBV7-2
j_call: TRBJ2-3
cdr3_aa: ASSLVAGGPDTQY

clone_size: NA
v_call: TRBV4-2
j_call: TRBJ2-2
cdr3_aa: ASSQELAPGELF

clone_size: few
v_call: TRBV7-6
j_call: TRBJ1-4
cdr3_aa: ASSLAGQGNEKLF